This record looks at one T cell receptor (beta chain) sequence and its context. The primer mix had 60 Vbeta and 13 Jbeta primers. Repertoires were generated with immunoSEQ multiplex PCR, while TCRdb's copy carries only in-frame clones and drops some. This table holds 150,000 to 200,000 clones, 9.5% found once. This sample is drawn from a study of cytomegalovirus exposure and HLA in healthy donors. Germline CDR1 and CDR2: MGHRA and YSYEKL. V was pared by 4 bases and J by 4 bases, with 10 bases between. The CDR3 loop spans 13 amino acids. The chain links TRBV4-1 to TRBJ1-1; no definite D call. Sequencing was performed on PBMCs. This TCR came from a woman in her twenties or thirties in good health and CMV-seropositive. The CDR3 coding sequence is TGCGCCAGCAGCCGATTCTCAGGCACTGAAGCTTTCTTT. Protein: CASSRFSGTEAFF.